Each of the 21 T cell receptor beta chains below was sequenced from the same sample in a study of patients and donors after allogeneic stem cell transplantation. TCRdb reanalysed the RT-PCR reads using MiXCR and keeps one entry per CDR3 protein. The sample lists about 160,000 distinct CDR3 sequences; about 24% were seen once. What was sequenced was blood, either unsorted or a sorted T cell fraction (not recorded which). These receptors originate from a human donor who was either an allogeneic HSCT recipient or a stem cell or donor lymphocyte infusion donor (not recorded which). It is not recorded whose cells these are; they may come from a transplant donor.

The chain recombines TRBV12-3 or TRBV12-4 with TRBJ2-1, with 10 positions matching TRBD2. This CDR3 comprises 16 residues. Trimming took 2 bases from V and 4 from J; bases not matched to a gene: 5. CDR3: CASSLPGLATYNEQFF. The CDR3 bases are TGTGCCAGCAGTTTACCGGGACTAGCGACTTACAATGAGCAGTTCTTC.

The rearrangement links TRBV5-1 to TRBJ2-7; 10 nucleotides align to TRBD1. The germline gives CDR1 SGHRS, CDR2 YFSETQ. The V segment lost 5 bases and the J segment 3 bases; nucleotides outside the gene matches: 11. The CDR3 consists of 16 residues. This CDR3 is CASRDGGTGVIYEQYF. CDR3 sequence (DNA): TGCGCCAGCAGAGATGGAGGGACAGGGGTGATCTACGAGCAGTACTTC.

This clonotype was seen a few times. CDR3 coding DNA: TGTGCCAGCAGCCCCCTGGTAGGGAATGATGAAAAACTGTTTTTT. Encoded protein: CASSPLVGNDEKLFF. The rearrangement joins TRBV7-9 to TRBJ1-4; D is unresolved. In germline, CDR1 is SEHNR, CDR2 FQNEAQ (reference sequence). The V end lost 5 bases, the J end lost 6 bases, and 16 bases lay between the germline ends. The CDR3 runs to 15 residues.

The rearrangement joins TRBV20-1 to TRBJ1-2; 7 nucleotides line up with TRBD1. The CDR3 consists of 12 residues. V shed 6 bases and J 5 bases; nucleotides not matched to a gene: 6. CDR1 and CDR2 from the germline V gene are DFQATT and SNEGSKA (reference sequence). CDR3 residues: CSAKGADYGYTF. CDR3 DNA sequence: TGCAGTGCAAAGGGGGCCGATTATGGCTACACCTTC.

V and J are TRBV6-5 and TRBJ2-5, with D possibly being TRBD2 (5 bases). Germline-derived CDR1 and CDR2 are MNHEY and SVGAGI. The V end lost 0 bases, the J end lost 5 bases, and 16 bases lay between the germline ends. The CDR3 spans 16 residues. The CDR3 protein is CASSYSSSSMGETQYF. The CDR3 nucleotides read TGTGCCAGCAGTTACTCATCTAGCTCAATGGGGGAGACCCAGTACTTC.

J is TRBJ1-5 and V is TRBV28; D gene unclear. The CDR3 covers 12 residues. The germline gives CDR1 MDHEN, CDR2 SYDVKM. V lost 6 bases and J 9 bases, leaving 12 bases between the germline ends. DNA of the CDR3: TGTGCCAGCAGCTTTGGCTCGGGGCCCCAGCATTTT. It yields the protein CASSFGSGPQHF.

This clonotype showed up just once. This CDR3 reads CASSVEGETQYF. The CDR3 region has the DNA TGTGCCAGCAGCGTAGAGGGGGAGACCCAGTACTTC. The chain is built from TRBV9 and TRBJ2-5, with D possibly being TRBD1 (5 bases). Germline V CDR1 and CDR2: SGDLS, YYNGEE. The CDR3 runs 12 residues. V gave up 0 bases and J gave up 5 bases, with 5 bases separating them.

There are many counts of this clonotype. V is TRBV12-3 or TRBV12-4 and J is TRBJ1-2; a possible D gene is TRBD1 (5 bases). Deletions cut 0 bases from V and 6 bases from J, with 8 bases between. This CDR3 spans 13 amino acids. In DNA form, the CDR3 reads TGTGCCAGCAGTTTAGCGCTGGGGGATGGCTACACCTTC. Its protein product is CASSLALGDGYTF.

There are a few counts of this clonotype. The V call is TRBV20-1, the J call TRBJ1-1; maybe TRBD1 (6 bases). Per the germline V gene, CDR1 is DFQATT and CDR2 is SNEGSKA (reference sequence). This CDR3 is built from 13 residues. V was shortened by 1 base and J by 2 bases, with 8 bases between the two germline ends. The CDR3 loop is CSARVQGNTEAFF. The CDR3 nucleotides are TGCAGTGCTAGAGTACAGGGCAACACTGAAGCTTTCTTT.

A few counts support this clonotype. CDR3 DNA sequence: TGTGCCAGCAGTTCGTGGAAGGCGTTAGCTTTCTTT. Translated: CASSSWKALAFF. The V and J genes are TRBV28 and TRBJ1-1, with D hard to call. Germline V gene sequence: CDR1 MDHEN, CDR2 SYDVKM. The CDR3 covers 12 residues. Trimming removed 4 bases at V and 10 bases at J, with 13 bases between. The full variable domain, in which reference TRBV28 and TRBJ1-1 provide the parts outside the CDR3, is DVKVTQSSRYLVKRTGEKVFLECVQDMDHENMFWYRQDPGLGLRLIYFSYDVKMKEKGDIPEGYSVSREKKERFSLILESASTNQTSMYLCASSSWKALAFFGQGTRLTVV.

The genes are TRBV12-3 or TRBV12-4 and TRBJ1-2; D remains unclear. CDR3 length: 15 residues. The V end was cut by 2 bases, the J end by 0 bases, with 10 bases between. The CDR3 loop reads CASSLLYPANYGYTF. CDR3 sequence (DNA): TGTGCCAGCAGTTTATTGTACCCAGCTAACTATGGCTACACCTTC.

By proportion, this clonotype is medium-sized. The chain employs TRBV12-3 or TRBV12-4 and TRBJ1-1; 9 bases map to TRBD1. Trimming took 6 bases from V and 7 from J; bases not matched to a gene: 9. This CDR3 comprises 14 residues. The CDR3 DNA is TGTGCCAGCAGGCGCCGGGACAGGGCATATGAAGCTTTCTTT. As protein: CASRRRDRAYEAFF.

The sample holds a few counts of this clonotype. The chain links TRBV18 to TRBJ1-4, with a weak D call TRBD1 (5 bases). From germline, CDR1 is KGHSH and CDR2 LQKENI. This CDR3 comprises 15 residues. V gave up 3 bases and J gave up 0 bases, with 8 bases separating them. The chain's CDR3 is CASSPSGATNEKLFF. The CDR3 DNA reads TGTGCCAGCTCACCCTCGGGGGCAACTAATGAAAAACTGTTTTTT. The variable domain in full, completed from reference TRBV18 and TRBJ1-4, reads NAGVMQNPRHLVRRRGQEARLRCSPMKGHSHVYWYRQLPEEGLKFMVYLQKENIIDESGMPKERFSAEFPKEGPSILRIQQVVRGDSAAYFCASSPSGATNEKLFFGSGTQLSVL.

The chain employs TRBV5-1 and TRBJ1-1; D is unclear. CDR3 length: 14 amino acids. With 4 bases removed from V and 1 base from J, the gap between germline ends came to 11 bases. Germline lookup yields CDR1 SGHRS and CDR2 YFSETQ. The CDR3 coding sequence is TGCGCCAGCAGCCTAGGGCCCTCGAACACTGAAGCTTTCTTT. This translates into CASSLGPSNTEAFF.

This clonotype was found a few times. This rearrangement joins TRBV20-1 to TRBJ2-7; 8 bases are a match to TRBD2. Germline V gene data show CDR1 as DFQATT and CDR2 as SNEGSKA (reference sequence). The CDR3 is made up of 14 amino acids. V trimming: 0 bases; J trimming: 1 base; junction bases outside the gene matches: 2. The CDR3 loop is CSARDIAGSYEQYF. For the CDR3, the DNA is TGCAGTGCTAGAGACATAGCGGGATCCTACGAGCAGTACTTC.

This clonotype was counted only a few times. The genes are TRBV21-1 and TRBJ2-1; TRBD2 is the table's D call and was not checked against the DNA. TRBV21-1 is shown as a pseudogene. The CDR3 spans 16 residues. In nucleotides, the CDR3 is TGTGCCAGCAGCAAAAGGCGGGAGGGCCTCGGCAATGAGCAGTTCTTC. It is translated as CASSKRREGLGNEQFF.

The chain joins TRBV3-1 to TRBJ2-1, with a tentative D call TRBD2 (5 bases). The CDR3 length is 14 residues. CDR1 and CDR2 from the germline V gene are LGHDT and YNNKEL (reference sequence). V was trimmed by 4 bases and J by 8 bases, leaving 15 bases between them. For the CDR3, the DNA is TGTGCCAGCAGCCCGGAGGCCGAAAGCGATGAGCAGTTCTTC. Amino acid sequence: CASSPEAESDEQFF.

CDR3 bases: TGTGCCAGCAGTTTAAACGGCCAGCCCCAGCATTTT. This codes for CASSLNGQPQHF. This rearrangement joins TRBV28 to TRBJ1-5; D remains ambiguous. V was cut by 2 bases and J by 7 bases, with 6 bases left in between. The germline V gene encodes CDR1 MDHEN and CDR2 SYDVKM. This CDR3 has 12 amino acids.

This clonotype was seen more than once but under ten times. The chain has TRBV6-1 and TRBJ1-2, with D possibly being TRBD1 (5 bases). CDR3 size: 14 residues. V was shortened by 4 bases and J by 1 base, with 10 bases between the two germline ends. Germline values: CDR1 MNHNS, CDR2 SASEGT. The CDR3 nucleotides are TGTGCCAGCAGTGCGCGCAGGGTTAACTATGGCTACACCTTC. Amino acids: CASSARRVNYGYTF.

The rearrangement links TRBV4-2 to TRBJ2-7; D is unclear. V dropped 0 bases and J dropped 2 bases, with 11 bases sitting between them. The V gene's germline CDR1 is LGHNA and CDR2 YNFKEQ. CDR3 length: 15 amino acids. For the CDR3, the DNA is TGTGCCAGCAGCCAAGATAAAAATTTTCCCTACGAGCAGTACTTC. Protein product: CASSQDKNFPYEQYF.

This chain connects TRBV12-3 or TRBV12-4 to TRBJ2-3; possibly TRBD2 for D (7 bases). V was pared by 6 bases and J by 6 bases, with 16 bases between. The CDR3 is 14 amino acids. The CDR3 protein is CASRGPGGGDTQYF. The DNA for the CDR3 is TGTGCCAGCAGGGGTCCGGGGGGCGGCGATACGCAGTATTTT.